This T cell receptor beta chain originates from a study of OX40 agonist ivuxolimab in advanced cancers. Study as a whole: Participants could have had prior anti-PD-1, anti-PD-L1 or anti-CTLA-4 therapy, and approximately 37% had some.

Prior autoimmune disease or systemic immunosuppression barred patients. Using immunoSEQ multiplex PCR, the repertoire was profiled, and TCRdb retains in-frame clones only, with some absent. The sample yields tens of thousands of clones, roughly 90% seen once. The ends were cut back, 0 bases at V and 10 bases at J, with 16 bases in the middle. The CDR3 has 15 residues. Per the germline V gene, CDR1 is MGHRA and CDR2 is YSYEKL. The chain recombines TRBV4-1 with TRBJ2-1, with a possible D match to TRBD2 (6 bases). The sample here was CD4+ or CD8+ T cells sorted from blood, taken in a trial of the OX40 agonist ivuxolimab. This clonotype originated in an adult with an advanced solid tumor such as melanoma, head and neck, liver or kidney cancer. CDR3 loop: CASSQDPLGGAEQFF. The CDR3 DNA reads TGCGCCAGCAGCCAAGATCCCCTCGGGGGAGCGGAGCAGTTCTTC.